This TCR beta chain emerged from a study of cytomegalovirus exposure and HLA in healthy donors. This clone appeared a few times. What it binds is not known. Findings and caveats of the study: Upon later analysis, TCR association rates were observed to vary by HLA locus, being highest for DRB1 and lowest for HLA-C.

CDR1 is SGDLS and CDR2 is YYNGEE in the germline V gene. The CDR3 totals 16 residues. Trimming removed 3 bases from V and 3 bases from J; junction bases left unmatched: 6. The PCR ran on 60 Vbeta and 13 Jbeta primers. Produced via immunoSEQ multiplex PCR; TCRdb's table is partial and in-frame only. The top ten clones hold around 3.6% of a sample with about 210,000 clones, approximately 77% of them seen once. The receptor was derived from a man aged 35-49 years in good health and CMV-seropositive. This chain uses TRBV9 with TRBJ2-1; 10 nucleotides match TRBD2. Sequenced material: PBMCs. The CDR3 here is CASSELAGRDYNEQFF. In nucleotides, the CDR3 is TGTGCCAGCAGCGAACTAGCGGGAAGGGACTACAATGAGCAGTTCTTC.